In this sample, the clone carrying this T cell receptor (beta chain) is medium-sized (0.01 to 0.1%). Its antigen remains unidentified. The sample originates from a study of T cells after posttransplantation cyclophosphamide. Produced via immunoSEQ multiplex PCR; TCRdb's table is partial and in-frame only. This sample includes approximately 1,000 clones with no singletons; its ten biggest clones take up under 30%. Study-wide results and limits: TRB clonality was highly associated with recipient CMV seropositivity and reactivation. Later blood repertoires were often dominated by clones from the donor CD8+ memory compartment. Skin or GI-infiltrating T cells shared few TRB sequences with blood.

The CDR3 runs to 15 residues. V shed 5 bases and J shed 2 bases, with 13 bases lying between them. The germline CDR1 and CDR2 sequences are SGHTA and FQGNSA. Busulfan-fludarabine conditioning, marrow transplant, and cyclophosphamide on days +3 and +4 were administered. This receptor was taken from a male patient aged 30 to 40 who received an allogeneic stem cell transplant from a related donor, was CMV-positive, and had no GVHD. Some of these T cells may belong to the graft donor. The V and J genes are TRBV7-2 and TRBJ1-5; D call uncertain. The source material was PBMCs, sampled after allogeneic stem cell transplant with posttransplant cyclophosphamide. The CDR3: CASSLAGIGNQPQHF. The CDR3, as DNA: TGTGCCAGCAGCCTCGCGGGGATCGGCAATCAGCCCCAGCATTTT. The whole variable domain, remainder taken from reference TRBV7-2 and TRBJ1-5, is GAGVSQSPSNKVTEKGKDVELRCDPISGHTALYWYRQSLGQGLEFLIYFQGNSAPDKSGLPSDRFSAERTGGSVSTLTIQRTQQEDSAVYLCASSLAGIGNQPQHFGDGTRLSIL.